These 31 T cell receptor beta chains were sequenced from one sample in a study of cytomegalovirus exposure and HLA in healthy donors. Use of 60 Vbeta and 13 Jbeta primers characterized the PCR. Clones were sequenced by immunoSEQ multiplex PCR, and TCRdb holds only the in-frame ones, with some missing. Here the sample spans approximately 160,000 clones, roughly 80% being singletons. The sequenced sample was PBMCs. These receptors all come from a male donor in good health and CMV-seronegative.

The genes are TRBV7-3 and TRBJ2-1; D unclear. The CDR3 runs to 14 residues. Germline assignment: CDR1 SGHTA and CDR2 FQGTGA. The ends were cut back, 0 bases at V and 8 bases at J, with 11 bases in the middle. The CDR3 protein is CASSLTRSDHEQFF. CDR3 bases: TGTGCCAGCAGCTTAACGCGCAGCGACCATGAGCAGTTCTTC. Full variable domain (missing parts from reference TRBV7-3 and TRBJ2-1): GAGVSQTPSNKVTEKGKYVELRCDPISGHTALYWYRQSLGQGPEFLIYFQGTGAADDSGLPNDRFFAVRPEGSVSTLKIQRTERGDSAVYLCASSLTRSDHEQFFGPGTRLTVL.

The rearrangement links TRBV5-1 to TRBJ2-1; 8 bases match TRBD2. The CDR3 consists of 15 residues. V lost 0 bases to trimming and J lost 7 bases; unmatched junction nucleotides: 6. From germline, CDR1 is SGHRS and CDR2 YFSETQ. The CDR3 loop reads CASSLVSGNANEQFF. For the CDR3, the DNA is TGCGCCAGCAGCTTGGTTAGCGGGAACGCTAATGAGCAGTTCTTC.

The chain links TRBV13 to TRBJ2-7; tentatively, D is TRBD1 or TRBD2 (7 bases each). The CDR3 totals 15 residues. The V and J ends lost 7 bases and 5 bases respectively, with 21 bases between them. Germline V gene lookup returns CDR1 PRHDT and CDR2 FYEKMQ (reference sequence). CDR3 bases: TGTGCCAGCACCGTAGGGAGGGGGCGGGATAACGAGCAGTACTTC. As protein: CASTVGRGRDNEQYF.

The chain employs TRBV7-6 and TRBJ2-1; no clear D gene. Germline V lookup: CDR1 SGHVS, CDR2 FNYEAQ. This CDR3 has 14 residues. The germline V and J ends were trimmed by 4 bases and 0 bases, with 7 bases remaining between them. The CDR3 nucleotides read TGTGCCAGCAGCTCGACAAGCTCCTACAATGAGCAGTTCTTC. Protein product: CASSSTSSYNEQFF.

The chain joins TRBV7-2 to TRBJ2-7; 7 bases agree with TRBD2. Germline V gene data show CDR1 as SGHTA and CDR2 as FQGNSA. Unmatched junction bases numbered 9, after V lost 3 bases and J lost 4 bases. The CDR3 runs to 15 residues. The CDR3 DNA is TGTGCCAGCAGCTTGGAAATAGCGGGCGGATACGAGCAGTACTTC. It is translated as CASSLEIAGGYEQYF.

This sequence joins TRBV12-2 and TRBJ2-3; the table names TRBD2, a call not compared with the DNA. TRBV12-2 represents a pseudogene. The length of the CDR3 is 17 residues. The CDR3 DNA sequence: TGTGCAAGTCGCTTGAACTCCGGACGGGAGGTAGGAGATACGCAGTATTTT. Encoded protein: CASRLNSGREVGDTQYF.

This clone was seen a single time. The junction differs from germline at one of its ends, possibly a read error. The V gene is TRBV7-9, the J gene TRBJ1-2; TRBD1 matches 7 bases. This CDR3 has 16 amino acids. Germline CDR1 SEHNR, CDR2 FQNEAQ (reference sequence). CDR3 residues: CSSSLAGGQRGYGYTF. As DNA, the CDR3 is TGTTCCAGCAGCTTAGCTGGGGGACAGAGGGGCTATGGCTACACCTTC. Full variable domain (remainder filled in from reference TRBV7-9 and TRBJ1-2): DTGVSQNPRHKITKRGQNVTFRCDPISEHNRLYWYRQTLGQGPEFLTYFQNEAQLEKSRLLSDRFSAERPKGSFSTLEIQRTEQGDSAMYLCSSSLAGGQRGYGYTFGSGTRLTVV.

This chain joins TRBV4-3 and TRBJ2-1; 7 bases line up with TRBD2. Germline CDR1 reads LGHNA; CDR2 reads YSLEER. The J segment lost 8 bases and the V segment lost 3 bases, leaving 10 bases of the junction unmatched. The CDR3 covers 15 residues. CDR3: CASSQRAGVQYEQFF. CDR3 coding DNA: TGCGCCAGCAGCCAGAGGGCGGGAGTACAATATGAGCAGTTCTTC.

The genes are TRBV29-1 and TRBJ1-2, with 10 bases matching TRBD1. The CDR3 sequence is 12 residues long. The germline V gene encodes CDR1 SQVTM and CDR2 ANQGSEA. V lost 4 bases to trimming and J lost 8 bases; unmatched junction nucleotides: 4. CDR3: CSVGGTGVGYTF. The CDR3 nucleotides are TGCAGCGTTGGAGGGACAGGGGTCGGCTACACCTTC.

This clone has a handful of counts. V and J are TRBV4-3 and TRBJ2-5, with TRBD2 matching over 13 bases. Trimming removed 6 bases from V and 5 bases from J; junction bases left unmatched: 6. Germline values: CDR1 LGHNA, CDR2 YSLEER. The CDR3 totals 15 residues. The chain's CDR3 is CASSTGLAGWETQYF. The CDR3 nucleotides read TGCGCCAGCAGTACGGGACTAGCGGGATGGGAGACCCAGTACTTC.

V gene TRBV11-2 combines with J gene TRBJ1-4; D not resolved. The CDR3 runs 13 residues. The V and J ends lost 1 base and 8 bases respectively, with 8 bases between them. In germline, CDR1 is SGHAT, CDR2 FQNNGV. Here the CDR3 DNA reads TGTGCCAGCAGCTTAGGACTTAGAGAAAAACTGTTTTTT. Protein sequence: CASSLGLREKLFF.

V gene TRBV4-1 combines with J gene TRBJ1-1; no firm D call. The CDR3 consists of 13 residues. Germline V gene data show CDR1 as MGHRA and CDR2 as YSYEKL. Trimming pared 2 bases from V and 1 base from J, leaving 5 bases between. This CDR3 is CASSQNGNTEAFF. The CDR3 nucleotides are TGCGCCAGCAGCCAAAACGGGAACACTGAAGCTTTCTTT.

The chain couples TRBV14 to TRBJ1-2; D ambiguous. The ends were cut back, 0 bases at V and 4 bases at J, with 12 bases in the middle. The CDR3 has 15 amino acids. CDR1 and CDR2 from the germline V gene are SGHDN and FVKESK. The CDR3 region has the DNA TGTGCCAGCAGCCAAGACGGGAACCGGGCCTATGGCTACACCTTC. Translation: CASSQDGNRAYGYTF. The whole variable domain, filled in from reference TRBV14 and TRBJ1-2, reads EAGVTQFPSHSVIEKGQTVTLRCDPISGHDNLYWYRRVMGKEIKFLLHFVKESKQDESGMPNNRFLAERTGGTYSTLKVQPAELEDSGVYFCASSQDGNRAYGYTFGSGTRLTVV.

The chain carries TRBV5-1 and TRBJ2-5, with 8 positions matching TRBD1. The CDR3 has 15 amino acids. V lost 4 bases to trimming and J lost 4 bases; unmatched junction nucleotides: 9. Per germline, CDR1 SGHRS and CDR2 YFSETQ. The CDR3 is CASSKGRGRGETQYF. The DNA of the CDR3 is TGCGCCAGCAGCAAGGGCAGGGGGCGTGGAGAGACCCAGTACTTC.

V is TRBV5-1 and J is TRBJ2-7, with TRBD1 as a possible D gene (5 bases). The CDR3 runs to 14 residues. Trimming took 5 bases from V and 3 from J, leaving 15 bases between them. The germline V gene encodes CDR1 SGHRS and CDR2 YFSETQ. CDR3 protein: CASRLGAVNYEQYF. The CDR3 nucleotides read TGCGCCAGCAGGCTTGGGGCAGTGAACTACGAGCAGTACTTC.

Only a few counts were recorded for this clone. This chain links TRBV10-3 with TRBJ2-5; TRBD1 might be the D (5 bases). Trimming left V 6 bases short and J 5 bases short, with 13 bases between. The CDR3 has 13 amino acids. The germline gives CDR1 ENHRY, CDR2 SYGVKD. The CDR3 is CAIRFTAGETQYF. Here the CDR3 DNA reads TGTGCCATCAGATTTACGGCAGGGGAGACCCAGTACTTC.

The rearrangement joins TRBV4-1 to TRBJ2-3, with 7 positions matching TRBD2. In germline, CDR1 is MGHRA, CDR2 YSYEKL. The CDR3 is 17 residues long. V was pared by 0 bases and J by 1 base, with 7 bases of the junction left unmatched. The CDR3 loop reads CASSQDGRLAGTDTQYF. The CDR3 DNA is TGCGCCAGCAGCCAAGATGGTCGCCTAGCGGGCACAGATACGCAGTATTTT.

The chain joins TRBV6-1 to TRBJ1-1; a possible D gene is TRBD1 (5 bases). V lost 10 bases and J lost 9, with 18 bases in between. Per germline, CDR1 MNHNS and CDR2 SASEGT. This CDR3 is 12 amino acids long. Here the CDR3 reads CAIYRDSGKAFF. CDR3 DNA: TGTGCCATCTATCGGGACTCCGGGAAAGCTTTCTTT.

V usage is TRBV6-1 and J usage is TRBJ1-6; 7 positions match TRBD1. The CDR3 length is 14 residues. Germline CDR1 is MNHNS and CDR2 is SASEGT. J lost 7 bases, V lost 7 bases, and 7 bases had no gene match. CDR3 region: CASTRQGENSPLHF. CDR3 coding DNA: TGTGCCAGCACAAGACAGGGAGAAAATTCACCCCTCCACTTT.

The V and J genes are TRBV6-6 and TRBJ2-2; 9 nucleotides match TRBD1. The germline V gene has CDR1 MNHNY and CDR2 SVGAGI (reference sequence). With V trimmed by 1 base and J by 8 bases, 8 bases remained unmatched. This CDR3 is built from 16 residues. CDR3 amino acids: CASSYLETGGGGELFF. Written as DNA, the CDR3 is TGTGCCAGCAGTTACTTGGAGACAGGGGGGGGTGGGGAGCTGTTTTTT.

The gene calls are TRBV25-1 and TRBJ2-5; no reliable D call. Trimming left V 7 bases short and J 2 bases short, with 20 bases between. Germline V lookup: CDR1 MGHDK, CDR2 SYGVNS. The CDR3 runs to 16 residues. The CDR3 here is CASTPVGRHLQETQYF. CDR3 bases: TGTGCCAGCACCCCCGTGGGCAGGCACCTTCAAGAGACCCAGTACTTC. The full variable domain, in which reference TRBV25-1 and TRBJ2-5 provide the parts outside the CDR3, is EADIYQTPRYLVIGTGKKITLECSQTMGHDKMYWYQQDPGMELHLIHYSYGVNSTEKGDLSSESTVSRIRTEHFPLTLESARPSHTSQYLCASTPVGRHLQETQYFGPGTRLLVL.

The J gene is TRBJ1-6, the V gene TRBV19, with TRBD1 matching over 10 bases. Germline V gene sequence: CDR1 LNHDA, CDR2 SQIVND (reference sequence). The junction had 1 base not matched to a gene; V was cut back by 4 bases and J by 7 bases. The CDR3 covers 14 residues. The chain's CDR3 is CASSRGQGNSPLHF. CDR3 bases: TGTGCCAGTAGTAGGGGACAGGGGAATTCACCCCTCCACTTT. The variable domain in full, with the rest retrieved from reference TRBV19 and TRBJ1-6, is DGGITQSPKYLFRKEGQNVTLSCEQNLNHDAMYWYRQDPGQGLRLIYYSQIVNDFQKGDIAEGYSVSREKKESFPLTVTSAQKNPTAFYLCASSRGQGNSPLHFGNGTRLTVT.

The V and J genes are TRBV6-5 and TRBJ1-5; tentative D call: TRBD1 (6 bases). Between the trimmed V and J ends, which lost 7 bases and 5 bases, there was a span of 12 bases. The CDR3 length is 13 residues. The V gene's germline CDR1 is MNHEY and CDR2 SVGAGI. The CDR3 is CASTAKGDQPQHF. CDR3 in DNA: TGTGCCAGCACGGCCAAGGGGGATCAGCCCCAGCATTTT.

In DNA form, the CDR3 reads TGTGCCAGCAGTTCGACAGGGGGTAAGAATTCACCCCTCCACTTT. It translates to CASSSTGGKNSPLHF. The J gene is TRBJ1-6, the V gene TRBV27; 9 bases map to TRBD1. The germline CDR1 and CDR2 sequences are MNHEY and SMNVEV (reference sequence). The trim removed 4 bases at V and 7 bases at J, leaving 5 bases unmatched. The CDR3 is made up of 15 amino acids.

This rearrangement joins TRBV5-1 to TRBJ1-1; 10 bases agree with TRBD1. CDR1 and CDR2 (germline): SGHRS, YFSETQ. V shed 3 bases and J 5 bases; nucleotides not matched to a gene: 4. CDR3 length: 14 residues. CDR3 DNA sequence: TGCGCCAGCAGCTACCGGGACAGGGGTACTGAAGCTTTCTTT. This translates into CASSYRDRGTEAFF.

The chain couples TRBV7-7 to TRBJ2-3, with TRBD2 identical over 9 bases. The CDR3 runs to 16 residues. CDR1 is SSHAT, CDR2 FNYEAQ, per germline (reference sequence). J gave up 2 bases and V 1 base, and 4 bases lay outside the gene matches. The CDR3 coding sequence is TGTGCCAGCAGCTTAGGGCTAGCGGGGAACACAGATACGCAGTATTTT. This encodes CASSLGLAGNTDTQYF. The variable domain in full, with the rest retrieved from reference TRBV7-7 and TRBJ2-3, is GAGVSQSPRYKVTKRGQDVTLRCDPISSHATLYWYQQALGQGPEFLTYFNYEAQPDKSGLPSDRFSAERPEGSISTLTIQRTEQRDSAMYRCASSLGLAGNTDTQYFGPGTRLTVL.

This rearrangement joins TRBV2 to TRBJ2-7; maybe TRBD2 (5 bases). CDR1 SNHLY and CDR2 FYNNEI come from the germline V gene. Trimming shortened V by 7 bases and J by 4 bases, and 8 bases separated the two germline ends. The CDR3 runs 11 residues. The CDR3, as DNA: TGTGCCAGCAATCGGGGATACGAGCAGTACTTC. Translating it yields CASNRGYEQYF.

This chain connects TRBV5-1 to TRBJ2-7; TRBD2 matches at 8 bases. Germline-derived CDR1 and CDR2 are SGHRS and YFSETQ. The CDR3 sequence is 15 residues long. The trim removed 4 bases at V and 3 bases at J, leaving 9 bases unmatched. CDR3 loop: CASSPGGAQNYEQYF. Written as DNA, the CDR3 is TGCGCCAGCAGCCCCGGGGGGGCCCAGAACTACGAGCAGTACTTC.

V and J are TRBV6-5 and TRBJ1-6, with TRBD1 identical over 7 bases. This CDR3 is 15 amino acids long. Germline trimming cut 4 bases from V and 8 bases from J; bases unmatched to any gene: 8. Germline CDR1 is MNHEY and CDR2 is SVGAGI. CDR3 sequence reads: CASSSDRDRYSPLHF. The DNA of the CDR3 is TGTGCCAGCAGTTCTGACAGGGACAGATATTCACCCCTCCACTTT.

This clone was detected a few times. V and J are TRBV7-8 and TRBJ1-4; TRBD1 is a possible D gene (5 bases). The V end was cut by 2 bases, the J end by 3 bases, with 7 bases between. Looked up from germline, CDR1 is SGHVS and CDR2 is FQNEAQ. The CDR3 loop spans 14 amino acids. Written as DNA, the CDR3 is TGTGCCAGCAGCTTACAACAGGCTAATGAAAAACTGTTTTTT. Its protein product is CASSLQQANEKLFF.

This chain uses TRBV2 with TRBJ2-6, with 7 bases matching TRBD1. The CDR3 sequence is 13 residues long. J gave up 2 bases and V 9 bases, and 1 base lay outside the gene matches. Germline values: CDR1 SNHLY, CDR2 FYNNEI. DNA for the CDR3: TGTGCCAGTGACAGGGCTGGGGCCAACGTCCTGACTTTC. Translating it yields CASDRAGANVLTF.